In its sample, the clone carrying this TCR beta chain was seen many times. The antigen is not known. The data originate from a study of tumor-infiltrating lymphocytes in primary liver carcinoma. CDR3 length equals 14 residues. CDR1 MGHRA and CDR2 YSYEKL come from the germline V gene. V shed 4 bases and J shed 4 bases, with 13 bases lying between them. Starting material of 500 ng total RNA yielded TCR beta cDNA via a constant-region primer. It was through three nested multiplex PCR rounds of slightly modified ARM-PCR that TCR beta libraries arose. It was with TRBV1-TRBV30 forward primers and a C-beta reverse primer that the first two PCR rounds were run, at about 10 cycles each. One entry per CDR3 protein, called by TCRdb with MiXCR from the multiplex PCR reads. Of almost 200,000 distinct CDR3 sequences listed, less than 70% are singletons. Extraction also yielded germline DNA, while blood RNA was obtained from unsorted whole blood.

Whole-study results and caveats: Unsorted bulk samples meant CD4+ and CD8+ repertoires went uncompared.

Sequenced: peripheral blood. The chain employs TRBV4-1 and TRBJ1-1; D gene unclear. The source is a woman in her sixties with primary liver carcinoma and hepatitis B virus infection. The CDR3 DNA follows: TGCGCCAGCAGCCTCCGCGGGTCGGGCACTGAAGCTTTCTTT. It is translated as CASSLRGSGTEAFF.